The 23 T cell receptor beta chains below come from one sample, sequenced in a study of PD-L1 blockade in urothelial cancer. Time point: pretreatment peripheral blood. Profiling relied on immunoSEQ multiplex PCR, and the TCRdb table lists in-frame clones only, not all of them. The repertoire consists of about 130,000 clones, with 84% occurring once and the leading ten covering roughly 2.9%. The material was PBMCs, obtained around atezolizumab (anti-PD-L1) treatment. The receptors shown here come from a man over 45 with urothelial cancer.

The chain employs TRBV6-1 and TRBJ2-1; D gene ambiguous. Between the trimmed V and J ends, which lost 2 bases and 8 bases, there was a span of 16 bases. The CDR3 runs to 15 residues. Germline loops: CDR1 MNHNS, CDR2 SASEGT. The CDR3, as DNA: TGTGCCAGCAGTGAAACGTTGGGCGCGACCGATGAGCAGTTCTTC. Translated: CASSETLGATDEQFF.

The count of this clone is one. V and J are TRBV4-1 and TRBJ2-1; TRBD2 aligns across 14 bases. CDR1 and CDR2 from the germline V gene are MGHRA and YSYEKL. With V trimmed by 4 bases and J by 6 bases, 8 bases remained unmatched. The CDR3 extends over 17 amino acids. The CDR3 sequence is CASSRKGGTSGSNEQFF. CDR3 DNA sequence: TGCGCCAGCAGCCGCAAGGGCGGGACTAGCGGGAGCAATGAGCAGTTCTTC.

This chain joins TRBV10-2 and TRBJ2-7; 8 nucleotides align to TRBD2. Per germline, CDR1 WSHSY and CDR2 SAAADI. The V and J ends lost 5 bases and 4 bases, in that order; junction bases with no gene match: 13. The CDR3 loop spans 16 amino acids. CDR3 sequence: CASSNFLAGGLYEQYF. DNA of the CDR3: TGCGCCAGCAGTAACTTTTTGGCGGGAGGACTATACGAGCAGTACTTC.

This chain links TRBV5-6 with TRBJ1-5, with a weak D call TRBD1 (6 bases). Trimming cost V 3 bases and J 6 bases, with 10 bases left between them. There are 13 residues in the CDR3. Germline-derived CDR1 and CDR2 are SGHDT and YYEEEE. CDR3 sequence: CASSSEGVQPQHF. The DNA for the CDR3 is TGTGCCAGCAGCTCTGAGGGGGTTCAGCCCCAGCATTTT.

The rearrangement uses TRBV9 and TRBJ2-1; the match to TRBD2 covers 9 bases. J was trimmed by 3 bases and V by 3 bases; bases with no gene match: 4. The CDR3 has 15 amino acids. Germline V gene lookup returns CDR1 SGDLS and CDR2 YYNGEE. This chain's CDR3 is CASSARTSDYNEQFF. CDR3 sequence (DNA): TGTGCCAGCAGCGCCCGGACTAGCGACTACAATGAGCAGTTCTTC.

CDR3 coding DNA: TGTGCCAGCATTCCGGGCGCAGGGGGCGACAATCAGCCCCAGCATTTT. Amino acids: CASIPGAGGDNQPQHF. The J gene is TRBJ1-5, the V gene TRBV28; TRBD1 matches at 8 bases. V lost 7 bases and J lost 3; bases outside the gene matches: 11. Looked up from germline, CDR1 is MDHEN and CDR2 is SYDVKM. The CDR3 spans 16 residues.

This chain uses TRBV19 with TRBJ2-7, with D perhaps matching TRBD1 (6 bases). V dropped 3 bases and J dropped 7 bases, with 19 bases sitting between them. From germline, CDR1 is LNHDA and CDR2 SQIVND (reference sequence). The CDR3 is made up of 15 amino acids. The CDR3 coding sequence is TGTGCCAGTAGTATCGAATACAGGGTAGGTATGGAGCAGTACTTC. Translating it yields CASSIEYRVGMEQYF.

The CDR3 protein is CASSLGGLAGGVPETQYF. DNA for the CDR3: TGTGCCAGCAGCCTCGGTGGACTAGCGGGAGGGGTCCCAGAGACCCAGTACTTC. The chain employs TRBV11-3 and TRBJ2-5; 15 positions agree with TRBD2. Trimming removed 5 bases from V and 4 bases from J; junction bases left unmatched: 11. CDR3 length: 18 residues. The germline V gene has CDR1 SGHNT and CDR2 YENEEA.

This clone was detected a few times. The chain links TRBV11-3 to TRBJ2-7, with 11 nucleotides matching TRBD2. CDR3 length equals 19 residues. The germline gives CDR1 SGHNT, CDR2 YENEEA. V shed 4 bases and J 1 base; nucleotides not matched to a gene: 15. The CDR3 nucleotides read TGTGCCAGCAGCTCCCGCCAGGGACTAGCGGAATCCGCATCCTACGAGCAGTACTTC. Translated, it gives CASSSRQGLAESASYEQYF.

The gene calls are TRBV19 and TRBJ2-5, with 9 bases identical to TRBD1. Trimming took 2 bases from V and 4 from J; bases not matched to a gene: 5. CDR3 size: 15 residues. From germline, CDR1 is LNHDA and CDR2 SQIVND (reference sequence). This CDR3 reads CASSIIWTGVETQYF. The CDR3 DNA reads TGTGCCAGTAGTATAATTTGGACAGGGGTAGAGACCCAGTACTTC.

This chain links TRBV6-5 with TRBJ2-7; D is perhaps TRBD1 (6 bases). The CDR3 is 16 residues long. V was cut by 0 bases and J by 3 bases, with 15 bases left in between. Germline V gene sequence: CDR1 MNHEY, CDR2 SVGAGI. CDR3 DNA sequence: TGTGCCAGCAGTTACTCGGGGACACAAGCTTTCTACGAGCAGTACTTC. Translation gives CASSYSGTQAFYEQYF.

The chain carries TRBV19 and TRBJ1-1, with D unclear. The germline V gene has CDR1 LNHDA and CDR2 SQIVND (reference sequence). This CDR3 contains 14 residues. V gave up 5 bases and J gave up 3 bases, with 13 bases separating them. The chain's CDR3 is CASSPRGGDTEAFF. CDR3 sequence (DNA): TGTGCCAGTAGTCCCCGAGGCGGGGACACTGAAGCTTTCTTT.

The sample holds a few counts of this clone. The chain joins TRBV2 to TRBJ2-7; D is possibly TRBD2 (5 bases). Germline CDR1 and CDR2: SNHLY and FYNNEI. The CDR3 extends over 12 amino acids. V lost 7 bases and J 0 bases, leaving 7 bases between the germline ends. The CDR3 DNA sequence: TGTGCCAGCACCCGGGACTCCTACGAGCAGTACTTC. Amino acids: CASTRDSYEQYF.

This rearrangement joins TRBV18 to TRBJ2-3; TRBD2 is a possible D gene (6 bases). With 6 bases removed from V and 4 bases from J, the gap between germline ends came to 17 bases. Germline CDR1 reads KGHSH; CDR2 reads LQKENI. The CDR3 is 15 residues long. CDR3 in DNA: TGTGCCAGCTCGGGGGGACTCACGGGGGCAGATACGCAGTATTTT. This encodes CASSGGLTGADTQYF.

The V and J genes are TRBV6-5 and TRBJ2-1, with D perhaps TRBD1 (5 bases). V was pared by 1 base and J by 6 bases, with 13 bases between. This CDR3 is 15 amino acids long. Looked up from germline, CDR1 is MNHEY and CDR2 is SVGAGI. The CDR3 bases are TGTGCCAGCAGTTACTTGGGGCCCCCGGGCAATGAGCAGTTCTTC. Translation: CASSYLGPPGNEQFF.

The chain has TRBV5-6 and TRBJ2-3; D is perhaps TRBD1 (6 bases). The CDR3 has 15 residues. Trimming removed 2 bases from V and 2 bases from J, with 12 bases in between. Germline V gene sequence: CDR1 SGHDT, CDR2 YYEEEE. CDR3 nucleotide sequence: TGTGCCAGCAGCTTTGGACAGACCAACACAGATACGCAGTATTTT. It codes for CASSFGQTNTDTQYF.

This chain uses TRBV29-1 with TRBJ2-7; D perhaps matches TRBD2 (6 bases). CDR1 is SQVTM and CDR2 is ANQGSEA in the germline V gene. The CDR3 has 14 amino acids. V lost 6 bases and J lost 3, with 18 bases in between. The CDR3 DNA follows: TGCAGCGTCCGGAAAAATGACGGGGGCTACGAGCAGTACTTC. Amino acids: CSVRKNDGGYEQYF.

This chain joins TRBV18 and TRBJ2-1; 8 bases map to TRBD2. After removal of 3 bases from V and 8 bases from J, the junction contained 9 bases not matched to a gene. The CDR3 consists of 15 residues. Per germline, CDR1 KGHSH and CDR2 LQKENI. In nucleotides, the CDR3 is TGTGCCAGCTCACCTAAGCGGGAGCCCGGGGATGAGCAGTTCTTC. Encoded protein: CASSPKREPGDEQFF.

This clone was found a few times. In DNA, the CDR3 is TGTGCCAGCAGCTTCCGGGGACAGGGCGAAAAACTGTTTTTT. It encodes CASSFRGQGEKLFF. This sequence joins TRBV11-2 and TRBJ1-4; 9 nucleotides agree with TRBD1. With V trimmed by 3 bases and J by 8 bases, 4 bases remained unmatched. This CDR3 contains 14 residues. Per the germline V gene, CDR1 is SGHAT and CDR2 is FQNNGV.

This clone was seen more than once but under ten times. This chain uses TRBV19 with TRBJ1-5; 9 nucleotides align to TRBD1. V lost 0 bases to trimming and J lost 7 bases; unmatched junction nucleotides: 4. This CDR3 contains 15 residues. Germline lookup yields CDR1 LNHDA and CDR2 SQIVND (reference sequence). The CDR3 is CASSIEQGAGQPQHF. CDR3 in DNA: TGTGCCAGTAGTATAGAACAGGGGGCGGGCCAGCCCCAGCATTTT.

CDR3 sequence reads: CASSPGGLASGTPSVSYNEQFF. The CDR3 nucleotides read TGTGCCAGCAGCCCGGGGGGGTTGGCTAGCGGGACCCCGTCAGTCTCCTACAATGAGCAGTTCTTC. The chain couples TRBV14 to TRBJ2-1, with 9 bases fitting TRBD2. The J segment lost 0 bases and the V segment lost 4 bases, leaving 22 bases of the junction unmatched. This CDR3 is built from 22 residues. Germline V gene lookup returns CDR1 SGHDN and CDR2 FVKESK.

The chain links TRBV5-1 to TRBJ2-7, with 10 positions matching TRBD2. This CDR3 has 17 amino acids. CDR1 and CDR2 from the germline V gene are SGHRS and YFSETQ. V lost 2 bases and J lost 0; bases outside the gene matches: 8. As DNA, the CDR3 is TGCGCCAGCAGCTTCGGACTAGCGGCGATAAGCTCCTACGAGCAGTACTTC. Its translation is CASSFGLAAISSYEQYF.

The rearrangement links TRBV30 to TRBJ2-3; 10 bases align to TRBD2. This CDR3 is 14 amino acids long. Germline trimming cut 3 bases from V and 7 bases from J; bases unmatched to any gene: 7. Germline values: CDR1 GTSNPN, CDR2 SVGIG (reference sequence). This chain's CDR3 is CAWRTTSGTHTQYF. In DNA form, the CDR3 reads TGTGCCTGGAGGACAACTAGCGGGACACATACGCAGTATTTT.